This T cell receptor beta chain was captured in a study of chemoradiotherapy in HPV16-positive cancers. Germline V gene sequence: CDR1 SGHAT, CDR2 FQDESV (reference sequence). The ends were cut back, 8 bases at V and 9 bases at J, with 17 bases in the middle. This CDR3 comprises 14 residues. Generated by immunoSEQ multiplex PCR, the TCRdb table keeps only in-frame clones and is missing some. The table includes 20,000 to 25,000 clones, approximately 83% detected once. General study points: Candidate HPV-specific clones and E7-related TCR motifs grew in tumor during treatment.

Over chemoradiotherapy, repertoires were sampled more than once. Concerning this clone: Its antigen is as yet unknown.

This TCR came from a human donor with HPV-associated anogenital cancer. The sample was blood, taken from a patient who underwent chemoradiotherapy. V is TRBV11-1 and J is TRBJ1-6; D might be TRBD1 (5 bases). CDR3 protein: CASAKGDFPSPLHF. CDR3 coding DNA: TGTGCCAGCGCTAAAGGGGATTTTCCTTCACCCCTCCACTTT.